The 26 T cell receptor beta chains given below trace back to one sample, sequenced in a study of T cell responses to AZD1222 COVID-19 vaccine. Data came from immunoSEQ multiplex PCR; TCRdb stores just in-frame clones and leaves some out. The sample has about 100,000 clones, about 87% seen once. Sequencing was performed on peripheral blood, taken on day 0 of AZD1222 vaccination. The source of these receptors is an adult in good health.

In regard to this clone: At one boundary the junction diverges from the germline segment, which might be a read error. The CDR3 DNA is TGTGCCAGCAGGGAAGGACAGGGTTATCAGCCCCAGCATTTT. Encoded protein: CASREGQGYQPQHF. The chain joins TRBV2 to TRBJ1-5, with 8 bases matching TRBD1. The length of the CDR3 is 14 residues. The germline gives CDR1 SNHLY, CDR2 FYNNEI. Together with reference TRBV2 and TRBJ1-5, the CDR3 gives the full variable domain: EPEVTQTPSHQVTQMGQEVILRCVPISNHLYFYWYRQILGQKVEFLVSFYNNEISEKSEIFDDQFSVERPDGSNFTLKIRSTKLEDSAMYFCASREGQGYQPQHFGDGTRLSIL.

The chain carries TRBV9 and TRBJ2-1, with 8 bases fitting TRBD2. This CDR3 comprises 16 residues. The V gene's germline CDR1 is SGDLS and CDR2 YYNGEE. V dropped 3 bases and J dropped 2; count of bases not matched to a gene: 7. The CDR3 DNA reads TGTGCCAGCAGCGCCCCACTAGCGGCCGCCTACAATGAGCAGTTCTTC. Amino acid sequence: CASSAPLAAAYNEQFF.

The CDR3 region is CASSLDGTASNQPQHF. CDR3 DNA sequence: TGCGCCAGCAGCTTGGACGGGACAGCTAGCAATCAGCCCCAGCATTTT. This sequence joins TRBV5-1 and TRBJ1-5, with 7 bases that match TRBD1. Unmatched junction bases numbered 3, after V lost 0 bases and J lost 0 bases. Germline CDR1 SGHRS, CDR2 YFSETQ. CDR3 length: 16 amino acids.

CDR3 loop: CASSYFGSATNEKLFF. CDR3 sequence (DNA): TGTGCCAGCAGTTACTTTGGGTCTGCAACTAATGAAAAACTGTTTTTT. The chain is built from TRBV6-2 or TRBV6-3 and TRBJ1-4, with no clear D. The CDR3 extends over 16 amino acids. The V end lost 1 base, the J end lost 0 bases, and 9 bases lay between the germline ends. Germline CDR1 MNHEY, CDR2 SVGEGT.

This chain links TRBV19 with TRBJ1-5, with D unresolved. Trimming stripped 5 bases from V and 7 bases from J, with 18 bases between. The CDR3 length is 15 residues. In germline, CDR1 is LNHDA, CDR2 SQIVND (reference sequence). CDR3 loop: CASSHLPAGRQPQHF. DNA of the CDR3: TGTGCCAGTAGTCATCTCCCAGCGGGGAGACAGCCCCAGCATTTT.

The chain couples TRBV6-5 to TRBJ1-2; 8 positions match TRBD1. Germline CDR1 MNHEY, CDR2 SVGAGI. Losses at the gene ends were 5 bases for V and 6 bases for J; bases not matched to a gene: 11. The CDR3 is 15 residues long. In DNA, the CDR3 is TGTGCCAGCAGTATGGGATCAGGGGGCTTTGATGGCTACACCTTC. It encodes CASSMGSGGFDGYTF.

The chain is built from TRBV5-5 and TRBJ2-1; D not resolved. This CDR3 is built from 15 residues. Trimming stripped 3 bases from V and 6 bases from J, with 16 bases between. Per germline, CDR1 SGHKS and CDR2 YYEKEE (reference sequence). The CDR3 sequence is CASSSRIAPGNEQFF. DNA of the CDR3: TGTGCCAGCAGCTCTCGGATTGCCCCCGGCAATGAGCAGTTCTTC. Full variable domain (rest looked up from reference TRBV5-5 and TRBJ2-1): DAGVTQSPTHLIKTRGQQVTLRCSPISGHKSVSWYQQVLGQGPQFIFQYYEKEERGRGNFPDRFSARQFPNYSSELNVNALLLGDSALYLCASSSRIAPGNEQFFGPGTRLTVL.

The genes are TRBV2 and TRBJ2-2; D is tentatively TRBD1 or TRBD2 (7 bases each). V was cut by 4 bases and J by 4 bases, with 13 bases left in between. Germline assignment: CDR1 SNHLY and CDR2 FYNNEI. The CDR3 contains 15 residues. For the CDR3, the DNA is TGTGCCAGCAGTGGGTTCAGGGGGGGCACCGGGGAGCTGTTTTTT. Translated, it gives CASSGFRGGTGELFF.

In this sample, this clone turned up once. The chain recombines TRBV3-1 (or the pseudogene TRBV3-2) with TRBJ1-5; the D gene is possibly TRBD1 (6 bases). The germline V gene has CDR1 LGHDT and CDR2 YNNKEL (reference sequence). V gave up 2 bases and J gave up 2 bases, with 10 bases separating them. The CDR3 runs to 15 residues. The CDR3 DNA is TGTGCCAGCAGCCAAATGACAGGTCGCAATCAGCCCCAGCATTTT. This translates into CASSQMTGRNQPQHF.

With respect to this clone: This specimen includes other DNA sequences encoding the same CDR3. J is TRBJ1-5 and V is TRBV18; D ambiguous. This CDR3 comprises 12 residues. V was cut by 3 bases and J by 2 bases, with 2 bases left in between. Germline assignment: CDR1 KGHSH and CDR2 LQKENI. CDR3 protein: CASSPGNQPQHF. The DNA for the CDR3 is TGTGCCAGCTCACCTGGCAATCAGCCCCAGCATTTT.

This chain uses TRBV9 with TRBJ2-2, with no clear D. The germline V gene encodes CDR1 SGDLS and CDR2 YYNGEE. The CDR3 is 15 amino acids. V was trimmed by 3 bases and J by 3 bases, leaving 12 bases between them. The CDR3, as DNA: TGTGCCAGCAGCGGGGTGTACTCAGACACCGGGGAGCTGTTTTTT. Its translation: CASSGVYSDTGELFF. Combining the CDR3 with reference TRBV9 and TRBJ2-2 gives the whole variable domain DSGVTQTPKHLITATGQRVTLRCSPRSGDLSVYWYQQSLDQGLQFLIQYYNGEERAKGNILERFSAQQFPDLHSELNLSSLELGDSALYFCASSGVYSDTGELFFGEGSRLTVL.

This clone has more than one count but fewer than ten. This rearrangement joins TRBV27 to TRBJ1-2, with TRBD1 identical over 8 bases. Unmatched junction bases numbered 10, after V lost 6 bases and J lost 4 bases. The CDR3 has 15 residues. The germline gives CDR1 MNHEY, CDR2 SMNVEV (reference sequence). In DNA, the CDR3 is TGTGCCAGCAGCCGAACACCTGGGACAGGCTATGGCTACACCTTC. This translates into CASSRTPGTGYGYTF.

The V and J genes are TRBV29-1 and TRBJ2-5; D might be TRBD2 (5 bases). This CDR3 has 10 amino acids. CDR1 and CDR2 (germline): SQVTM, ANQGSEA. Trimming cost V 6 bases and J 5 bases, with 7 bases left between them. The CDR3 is CSVEVETQYF. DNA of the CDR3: TGCAGCGTGGAGGTGGAGACCCAGTACTTC.

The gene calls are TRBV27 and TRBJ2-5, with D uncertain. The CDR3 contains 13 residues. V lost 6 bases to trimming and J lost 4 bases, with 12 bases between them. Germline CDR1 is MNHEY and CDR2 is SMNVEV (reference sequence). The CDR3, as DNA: TGTGCCAGCAGGAAGTGGGTTGGAGAGACCCAGTACTTC. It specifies CASRKWVGETQYF.

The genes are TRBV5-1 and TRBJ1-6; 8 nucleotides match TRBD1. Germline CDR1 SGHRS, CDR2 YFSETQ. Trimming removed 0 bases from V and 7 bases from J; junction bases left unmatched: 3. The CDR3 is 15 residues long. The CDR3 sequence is CASSLGTGPNSPLHF. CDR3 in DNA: TGCGCCAGCAGCTTGGGGACAGGGCCGAATTCACCCCTCCACTTT. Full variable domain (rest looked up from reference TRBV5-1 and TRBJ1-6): KAGVTQTPRYLIKTRGQQVTLSCSPISGHRSVSWYQQTPGQGLQFLFEYFSETQRNKGNFPGRFSGRQFSNSRSEMNVSTLELGDSALYLCASSLGTGPNSPLHFGNGTRLTVT.

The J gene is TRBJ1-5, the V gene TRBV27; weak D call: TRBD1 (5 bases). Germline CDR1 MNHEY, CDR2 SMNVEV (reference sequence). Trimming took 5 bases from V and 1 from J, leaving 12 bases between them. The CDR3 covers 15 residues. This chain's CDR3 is CASSRGVRSNQPQHF. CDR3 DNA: TGTGCCAGCAGTAGAGGGGTGAGGAGCAATCAGCCCCAGCATTTT.

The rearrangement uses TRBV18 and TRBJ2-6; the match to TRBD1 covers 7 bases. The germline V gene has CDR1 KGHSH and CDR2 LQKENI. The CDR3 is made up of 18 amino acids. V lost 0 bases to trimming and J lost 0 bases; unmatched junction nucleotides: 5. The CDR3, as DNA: TGTGCCAGCTCACCACCGGGCAGGGGGTCCTCTGGGGCCAACGTCCTGACTTTC. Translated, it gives CASSPPGRGSSGANVLTF.

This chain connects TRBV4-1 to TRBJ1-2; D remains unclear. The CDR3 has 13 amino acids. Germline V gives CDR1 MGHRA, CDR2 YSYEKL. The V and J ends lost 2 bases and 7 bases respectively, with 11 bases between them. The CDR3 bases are TGCGCCAGCAGCCAAATCGCGGTATCTGGCTACACCTTC. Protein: CASSQIAVSGYTF.

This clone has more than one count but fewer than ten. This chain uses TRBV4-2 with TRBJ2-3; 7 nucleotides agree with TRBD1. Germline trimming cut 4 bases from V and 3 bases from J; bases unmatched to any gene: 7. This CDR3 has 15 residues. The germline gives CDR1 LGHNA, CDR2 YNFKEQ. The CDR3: CASSPNRQGTDTQYF. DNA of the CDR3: TGTGCCAGCAGCCCCAACCGACAGGGTACAGATACGCAGTATTTT.

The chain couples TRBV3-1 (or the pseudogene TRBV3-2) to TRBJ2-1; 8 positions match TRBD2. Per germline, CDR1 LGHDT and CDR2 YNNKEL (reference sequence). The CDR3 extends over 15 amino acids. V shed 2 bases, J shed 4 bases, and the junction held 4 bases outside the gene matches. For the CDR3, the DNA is TGTGCCAGCAGCCAAAGACGGGGGGGATACAATGAGCAGTTCTTC. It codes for CASSQRRGGYNEQFF.

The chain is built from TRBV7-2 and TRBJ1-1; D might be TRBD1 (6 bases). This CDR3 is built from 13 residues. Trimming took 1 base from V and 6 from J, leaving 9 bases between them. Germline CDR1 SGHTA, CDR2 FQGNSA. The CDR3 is CASSLDRGAEAFF. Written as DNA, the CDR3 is TGTGCCAGCAGCTTAGATAGGGGGGCTGAAGCTTTCTTT.

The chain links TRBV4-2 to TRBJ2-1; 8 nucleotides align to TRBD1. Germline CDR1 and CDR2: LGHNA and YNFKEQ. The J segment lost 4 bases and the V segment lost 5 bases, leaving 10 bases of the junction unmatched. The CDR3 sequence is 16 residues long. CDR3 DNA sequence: TGTGCCAGCAGCTTAGAAGGGACAGGAAATTACAATGAGCAGTTCTTC. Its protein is CASSLEGTGNYNEQFF.

CDR3: CASTHRGEDYGYTF. The DNA for the CDR3 is TGTGCCAGCACCCACCGGGGAGAGGACTATGGCTACACCTTC. The chain has TRBV7-2 and TRBJ1-2; D is ambiguous. The germline V gene encodes CDR1 SGHTA and CDR2 FQGNSA. The CDR3 is 14 amino acids. Trimming cost V 7 bases and J 3 bases, with 15 bases left between them.

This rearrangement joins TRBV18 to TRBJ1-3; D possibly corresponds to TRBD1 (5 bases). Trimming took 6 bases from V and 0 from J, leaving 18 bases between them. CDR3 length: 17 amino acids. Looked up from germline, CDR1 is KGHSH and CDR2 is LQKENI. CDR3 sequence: CASSPETIQGSGNTIYF. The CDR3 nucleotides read TGTGCCAGCTCCCCTGAAACGATCCAGGGCTCTGGAAACACCATATATTTT.

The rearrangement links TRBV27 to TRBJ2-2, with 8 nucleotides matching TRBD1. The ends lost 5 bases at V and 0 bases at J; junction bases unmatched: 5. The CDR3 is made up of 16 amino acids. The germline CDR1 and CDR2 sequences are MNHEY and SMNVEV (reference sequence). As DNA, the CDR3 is TGTGCCAGCAGTCTGCGGACAGGGACGAACACCGGGGAGCTGTTTTTT. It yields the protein CASSLRTGTNTGELFF.

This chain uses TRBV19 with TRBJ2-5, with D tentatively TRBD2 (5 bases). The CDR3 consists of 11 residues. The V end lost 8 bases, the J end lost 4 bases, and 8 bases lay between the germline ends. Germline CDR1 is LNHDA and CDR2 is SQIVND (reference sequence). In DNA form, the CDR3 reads TGTGCCAGTTCTAGCCCAGAGACCCAGTACTTC. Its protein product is CASSSPETQYF.